The 23 T cell receptor beta chains below all came from one sample that was sequenced in a study of cytotoxic CD8 clonotypes in ibrutinib-treated CLL. Using immunoSEQ multiplex PCR, the repertoire was profiled, and TCRdb retains in-frame clones only, with some absent. The sample contains 45,000 to 55,000 clones, around half of which appear only once. The source material was PBMCs, sampled after 12 months of ibrutinib treatment. The receptors here all came from a human donor with chronic lymphocytic leukemia.

The CDR3 DNA follows: TGTGCCAGCAGCTTTCCCCCATCGAACACTGAAGCTTTCTTT. Translated: CASSFPPSNTEAFF. This rearrangement joins TRBV5-6 to TRBJ1-1; D gene ambiguous. Germline CDR1 is SGHDT and CDR2 is YYEEEE. Deletions cut 2 bases from V and 1 base from J, with 9 bases between. There are 14 residues in the CDR3.

This clone has more than one count but fewer than ten. The rearrangement uses TRBV5-4 and TRBJ2-3; D possibly corresponds to TRBD2 (6 bases). Trimming cost V 3 bases and J 0 bases, with 8 bases left between them. The CDR3 is made up of 14 amino acids. The germline gives CDR1 SGHNT, CDR2 YYREEE (reference sequence). The DNA of the CDR3 is TGTGCCAGCAGCTACGGGACTAGCACAGATACGCAGTATTTT. It yields the protein CASSYGTSTDTQYF.

The gene calls are TRBV2 and TRBJ1-1, with 7 nucleotides matching TRBD1. The V and J ends lost 6 bases and 5 bases, in that order; junction bases with no gene match: 9. The germline V gene has CDR1 SNHLY and CDR2 FYNNEI. The CDR3 loop spans 14 amino acids. As DNA, the CDR3 is TGTGCCAGCAGGGCCCAGGGGGGGGCGACTGAAGCTTTCTTT. Its protein product is CASRAQGGATEAFF.

The table lists this clone with a count of one. The chain links TRBV10-1 to TRBJ1-3; TRBD1 matches at 8 bases. CDR3 length equals 15 residues. Germline CDR1 is WNHNN and CDR2 is SYGVQD (reference sequence). V shed 7 bases and J 3 bases; nucleotides not matched to a gene: 8. The CDR3 nucleotides are TGCGCCAGCACAAGCGGGACAGGACTTGGAAACACCATATATTTT. This codes for CASTSGTGLGNTIYF.

This clone was found many times. The V call is TRBV6-1, the J call TRBJ1-2; the D gene is possibly TRBD1 (5 bases). This CDR3 has 13 amino acids. Germline lookup yields CDR1 MNHNS and CDR2 SASEGT. V lost 8 bases and J 8 bases, leaving 18 bases between the germline ends. CDR3: CASRLPQGGGYTF. CDR3 nucleotides: TGTGCCAGCCGGCTCCCCCAGGGTGGGGGCTACACCTTC.

J is TRBJ2-2 and V is TRBV27; no firm D call. V lost 6 bases to trimming and J lost 2 bases, with 4 bases between them. Germline lookup yields CDR1 MNHEY and CDR2 SMNVEV (reference sequence). CDR3 length equals 12 residues. The CDR3 nucleotides are TGTGCCAGCAGCCGTAACACCGGGGAGCTGTTTTTT. As protein: CASSRNTGELFF.

This clone was counted a few times. The chain couples TRBV28 to TRBJ2-5; TRBD1 matches 11 bases. The CDR3 extends over 16 amino acids. Trimming cost V 8 bases and J 5 bases; bases outside gene matches: 13. From germline, CDR1 is MDHEN and CDR2 SYDVKM. CDR3 nucleotides: TGTGCCAGCTCGGGACCCCGGACAGGGGGCGCGGAGACCCAGTACTTC. This codes for CASSGPRTGGAETQYF.

The chain carries TRBV7-8 and TRBJ2-7; 11 nucleotides agree with TRBD2. CDR1 SGHVS and CDR2 FQNEAQ come from the germline V gene. The CDR3 is 14 amino acids. V gave up 5 bases and J gave up 6 bases; unmatched junction bases: 6. CDR3 sequence (DNA): TGTGCCAGCAGCATAGAACTAGCGGGAGTCGAGCAGTACTTC. Residues: CASSIELAGVEQYF.

The J gene is TRBJ2-5, the V gene TRBV6-6; TRBD2 agrees at 7 bases. The junction had 12 bases not matched to a gene; V was cut back by 10 bases and J by 4 bases. The CDR3 totals 14 residues. Germline-derived CDR1 and CDR2 are MNHNY and SVGAGI (reference sequence). CDR3 DNA sequence: TGTGCCATCAGGGCTGGGGGGGGGTCAGAGACCCAGTACTTC. It yields the protein CAIRAGGGSETQYF.

The chain carries TRBV11-2 and TRBJ1-2, with D maybe TRBD1 (6 bases). Germline V gene lookup returns CDR1 SGHAT and CDR2 FQNNGV. CDR3 size: 16 residues. V lost 0 bases and J 3 bases, leaving 14 bases between the germline ends. CDR3 bases: TGTGCCAGCAGCTTAGATCCCGCAGGGGTAGACTATGGCTACACCTTC. The encoded protein is CASSLDPAGVDYGYTF.

This clone was recorded once. The gene calls are TRBV5-1 and TRBJ2-3; a weak D match, TRBD2 (8 bases). Germline V gene data show CDR1 as SGHRS and CDR2 as YFSETQ. Between the trimmed V and J ends, which lost 0 bases and 1 base, there was a span of 15 bases. CDR3 length: 17 residues. The CDR3 coding sequence is TGCGCCAGCAGCTTGGAGGTTAGCGGGACAGGCACAGATACGCAGTATTTT. This translates into CASSLEVSGTGTDTQYF.

The V and J genes are TRBV15 and TRBJ2-1; D is ambiguous. CDR1 LNHNV and CDR2 YYDKDF come from the germline V gene (reference sequence). Trimming shortened V by 3 bases and J by 9 bases, and 15 bases separated the two germline ends. The CDR3 is made up of 14 amino acids. The CDR3 region is CATSSHLTPSEQFF. The CDR3 DNA reads TGTGCCACCAGCAGCCATCTGACCCCGAGTGAGCAGTTCTTC.

The gene calls are TRBV29-1 and TRBJ1-3; 9 bases are shared with TRBD1. Trimming cost V 4 bases and J 3 bases; bases outside gene matches: 4. Germline V gene sequence: CDR1 SQVTM, CDR2 ANQGSEA. This CDR3 is 14 amino acids long. The DNA of the CDR3 is TGCAGCGTTGCACAGGGGGCTAATGGAAACACCATATATTTT. Translated: CSVAQGANGNTIYF.

This clone was recorded many times. V usage is TRBV2 and J usage is TRBJ1-2; TRBD1 matches at 7 bases. Trimming took 10 bases from V and 6 from J; bases not matched to a gene: 11. Germline loops: CDR1 SNHLY, CDR2 FYNNEI. This CDR3 has 13 residues. The CDR3 protein is CATQGTDGDGYTF. The CDR3 nucleotides read TGTGCCACCCAGGGGACAGACGGAGATGGCTACACCTTC.

The sample holds one count of this clone. J is TRBJ2-3 and V is TRBV9; no definite D call. The CDR3 totals 16 residues. CDR1 is SGDLS and CDR2 is YYNGEE in the germline V gene. With 3 bases removed from V and 1 base from J, the gap between germline ends came to 15 bases. In DNA form, the CDR3 reads TGTGCCAGCAGCGGGAGATATGGTTGGGGCACAGATACGCAGTATTTT. It codes for CASSGRYGWGTDTQYF.

This sequence joins TRBV11-2 and TRBJ1-1, with D unclear. The CDR3 is made up of 15 amino acids. The germline V gene encodes CDR1 SGHAT and CDR2 FQNNGV. Trimming removed 2 bases from V and 1 base from J, with 11 bases in between. The CDR3 loop reads CASSLLSSGNTEAFF. CDR3 sequence (DNA): TGTGCCAGCAGCTTATTGTCCTCCGGGAACACTGAAGCTTTCTTT.

V and J are TRBV29-1 and TRBJ2-7; maybe TRBD2 (7 bases). V lost 3 bases, J lost 2 bases, and 11 bases lay in between. The CDR3 runs to 13 residues. Looked up from germline, CDR1 is SQVTM and CDR2 is ANQGSEA. The CDR3 region is CSVDGGHPYEQYF. CDR3 coding DNA: TGCAGCGTTGACGGGGGGCACCCCTACGAGCAGTACTTC.

This sequence joins TRBV7-2 and TRBJ2-7; no reliable D call. Germline CDR1 and CDR2: SGHTA and FQGNSA. The CDR3 runs 14 residues. V gave up 5 bases and J gave up 4 bases, with 15 bases separating them. Here the CDR3 reads CASSPDSNRYEQYF. The CDR3, as DNA: TGTGCCAGCAGCCCCGACTCAAATCGGTACGAGCAGTACTTC.

This chain connects TRBV28 to TRBJ1-5, with D perhaps TRBD1 (6 bases). V lost 7 bases to trimming and J lost 5 bases, with 12 bases between them. Germline CDR1 MDHEN, CDR2 SYDVKM. This CDR3 has 13 amino acids. CDR3: CASNSDRYQPQHF. In nucleotides, the CDR3 is TGTGCCAGCAATTCGGACAGATATCAGCCCCAGCATTTT.

This chain joins TRBV11-2 and TRBJ2-5; no firm D call. The germline V and J ends were trimmed by 5 bases and 2 bases, with 15 bases remaining between them. Germline values: CDR1 SGHAT, CDR2 FQNNGV. There are 15 residues in the CDR3. The chain's CDR3 is CASSPIGRAQETQYF. In nucleotides, the CDR3 is TGTGCCAGCAGCCCCATCGGGCGAGCGCAAGAGACCCAGTACTTC. The full variable domain, completed using reference TRBV11-2 and TRBJ2-5, is EAGVAQSPRYKIIEKRQSVAFWCNPISGHATLYWYQQILGQGPKLLIQFQNNGVVDDSQLPKDRFSAERLKGVDSTLKIQPAKLEDSAVYLCASSPIGRAQETQYFGPGTRLLVL.

The gene calls are TRBV28 and TRBJ2-2, with unresolved D. Trimming removed 3 bases at V and 3 bases at J, with 8 bases between. The CDR3 sequence is 14 residues long. The V gene's germline CDR1 is MDHEN and CDR2 SYDVKM. The CDR3 sequence: CASSLTSYTGELFF. The CDR3 DNA reads as TGTGCCAGCAGTTTGACATCCTACACCGGGGAGCTGTTTTTT.

The chain has TRBV5-1 and TRBJ2-2, with unresolved D. CDR1 and CDR2 from the germline V gene are SGHRS and YFSETQ. Trimming took 0 bases from V and 5 from J, leaving 8 bases between them. The CDR3 sequence is 14 residues long. The CDR3 region is CASSLALATGELFF. The CDR3 nucleotides read TGCGCCAGCAGCTTGGCATTGGCGACCGGGGAGCTGTTTTTT.

This clone was seen a few times. The chain links TRBV7-9 to TRBJ2-1, with 9 positions matching TRBD2. The ends lost 11 bases at V and 9 bases at J; junction bases unmatched: 14. Germline assignment: CDR1 SEHNR and CDR2 FQNEAQ (reference sequence). The CDR3 loop spans 14 amino acids. The CDR3 spells CASTLVAGEVEQFF. CDR3 coding DNA: TGTGCCTCCACACTCGTAGCGGGAGAAGTTGAGCAGTTCTTC.